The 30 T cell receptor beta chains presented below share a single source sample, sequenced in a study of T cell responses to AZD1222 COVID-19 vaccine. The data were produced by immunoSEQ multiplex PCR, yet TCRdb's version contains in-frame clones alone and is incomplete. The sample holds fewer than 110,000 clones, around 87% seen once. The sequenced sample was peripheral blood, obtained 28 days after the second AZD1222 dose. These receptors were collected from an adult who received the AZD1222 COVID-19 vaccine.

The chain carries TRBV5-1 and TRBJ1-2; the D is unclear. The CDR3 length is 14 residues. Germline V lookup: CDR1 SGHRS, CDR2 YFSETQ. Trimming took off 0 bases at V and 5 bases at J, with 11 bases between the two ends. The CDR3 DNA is TGCGCCAGCAGCTTGGGGCGAGGTGAATATGGCTACACCTTC. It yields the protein CASSLGRGEYGYTF.

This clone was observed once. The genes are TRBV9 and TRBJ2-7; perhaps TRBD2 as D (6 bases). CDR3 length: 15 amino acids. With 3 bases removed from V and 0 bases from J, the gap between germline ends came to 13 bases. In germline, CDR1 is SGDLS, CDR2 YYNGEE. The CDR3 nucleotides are TGTGCCAGCAGCGGTACCGACGGGAGCTCCTACGAGCAGTACTTC. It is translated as CASSGTDGSSYEQYF.

CDR3 nucleotide sequence: TGTGCCAGCAGCATCCCCAGCTCCTACGAGCAGTACTTC. This sequence encodes CASSIPSSYEQYF. The gene calls are TRBV7-2 and TRBJ2-7; no reliable D call. V shed 5 bases and J shed 0 bases, with 8 bases lying between them. Germline V gives CDR1 SGHTA, CDR2 FQGNSA. This CDR3 has 13 residues.

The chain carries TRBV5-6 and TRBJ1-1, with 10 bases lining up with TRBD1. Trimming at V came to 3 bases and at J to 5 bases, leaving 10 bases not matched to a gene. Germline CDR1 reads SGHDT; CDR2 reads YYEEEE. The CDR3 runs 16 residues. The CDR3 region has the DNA TGTGCCAGCAGCTCCCGGGACAGGGGCCTGAGGACTGAAGCTTTCTTT. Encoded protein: CASSSRDRGLRTEAFF.

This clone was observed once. This chain's CDR3 is CASSNPRGGAASTDTQYF. In DNA form, the CDR3 reads TGCGCCAGCAGCAACCCGAGGGGTGGGGCCGCTAGCACAGATACGCAGTATTTT. This chain connects TRBV4-1 to TRBJ2-3; the D call may be TRBD1 or TRBD2 (5 bases each). V dropped 5 bases and J dropped 0 bases, with 21 bases sitting between them. The CDR3 spans 18 residues. Germline CDR1 MGHRA, CDR2 YSYEKL.

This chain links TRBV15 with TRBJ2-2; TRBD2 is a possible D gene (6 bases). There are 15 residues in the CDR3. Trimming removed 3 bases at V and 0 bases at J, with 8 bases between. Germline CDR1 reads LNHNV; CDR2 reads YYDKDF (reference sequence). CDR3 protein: CATSSLASNTGELFF. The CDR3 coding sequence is TGTGCCACCAGCAGTCTAGCGTCGAACACCGGGGAGCTGTTTTTT. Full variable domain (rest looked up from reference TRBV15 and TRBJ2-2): DAMVIQNPRYQVTQFGKPVTLSCSQTLNHNVMYWYQQKSSQAPKLLFHYYDKDFNNEADTPDNFQSRRPNTSFCFLDIRSPGLGDTAMYLCATSSLASNTGELFFGEGSRLTVL.

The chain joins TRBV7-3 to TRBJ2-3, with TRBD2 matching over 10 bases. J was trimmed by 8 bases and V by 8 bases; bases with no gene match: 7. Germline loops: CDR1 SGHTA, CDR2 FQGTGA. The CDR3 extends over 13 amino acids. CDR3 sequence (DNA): TGTGCCAGCGGGGCGGTAGCGGGAGGTACGCAGTATTTT. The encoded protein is CASGAVAGGTQYF.

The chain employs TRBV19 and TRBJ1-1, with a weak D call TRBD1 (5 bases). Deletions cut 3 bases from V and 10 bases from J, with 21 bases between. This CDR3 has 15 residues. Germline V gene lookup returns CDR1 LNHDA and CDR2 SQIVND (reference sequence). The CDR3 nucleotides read TGTGCCAGTAGTATGCGGCAGGGCCCGACTAAAGCAGCTTTCTTT. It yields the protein CASSMRQGPTKAAFF.

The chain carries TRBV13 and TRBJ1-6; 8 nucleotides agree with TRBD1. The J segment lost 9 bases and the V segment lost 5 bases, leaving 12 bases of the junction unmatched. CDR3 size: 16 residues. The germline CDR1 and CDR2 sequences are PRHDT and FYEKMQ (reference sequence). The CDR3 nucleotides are TGTGCCAGCAGCCGGCCCGACGACAGGGGATTTTCACCCCTCCACTTT. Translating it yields CASSRPDDRGFSPLHF.

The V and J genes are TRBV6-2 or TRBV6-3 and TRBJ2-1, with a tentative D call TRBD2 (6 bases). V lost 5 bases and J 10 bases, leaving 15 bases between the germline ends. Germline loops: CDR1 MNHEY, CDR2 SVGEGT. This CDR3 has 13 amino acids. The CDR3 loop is CASSATRLGEQFF. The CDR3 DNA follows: TGTGCCAGCAGTGCGACTAGACTTGGCGAGCAGTTCTTC.

The CDR3 region is CASTQFATNEKLFF. The CDR3 DNA follows: TGTGCCAGCACCCAGTTTGCAACTAATGAAAAACTGTTTTTT. The J gene is TRBJ1-4, the V gene TRBV6-6; D is unresolved. Trimming took off 7 bases at V and 0 bases at J, with 9 bases between the two ends. The CDR3 runs 14 residues. From germline, CDR1 is MNHNY and CDR2 SVGAGI (reference sequence).

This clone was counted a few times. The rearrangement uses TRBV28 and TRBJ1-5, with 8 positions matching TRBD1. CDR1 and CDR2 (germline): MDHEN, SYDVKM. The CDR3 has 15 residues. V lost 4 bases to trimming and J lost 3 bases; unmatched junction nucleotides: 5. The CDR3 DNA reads TGTGCCAGCAGTTCCGGACAGGGAGACAATCAGCCCCAGCATTTT. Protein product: CASSSGQGDNQPQHF.

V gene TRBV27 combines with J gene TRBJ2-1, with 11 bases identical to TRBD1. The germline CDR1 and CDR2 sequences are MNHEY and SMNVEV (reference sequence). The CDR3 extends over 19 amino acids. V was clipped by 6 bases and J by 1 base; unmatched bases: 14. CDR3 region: CASSRTGTGGFGSYNEQFF. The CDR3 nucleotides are TGTGCCAGCAGCCGCACCGGGACAGGGGGGTTCGGGTCCTACAATGAGCAGTTCTTC.

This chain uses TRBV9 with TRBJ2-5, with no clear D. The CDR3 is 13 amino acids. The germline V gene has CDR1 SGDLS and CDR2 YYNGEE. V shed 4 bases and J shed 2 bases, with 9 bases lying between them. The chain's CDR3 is CASSPRLQETQYF. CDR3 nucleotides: TGTGCCAGCAGCCCCCGGCTGCAAGAGACCCAGTACTTC.

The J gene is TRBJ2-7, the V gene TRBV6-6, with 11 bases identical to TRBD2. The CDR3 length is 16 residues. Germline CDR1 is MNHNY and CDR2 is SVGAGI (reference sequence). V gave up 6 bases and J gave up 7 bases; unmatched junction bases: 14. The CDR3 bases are TGTGCCAGCAGCCCACTAGCGGGGGATTGGGGCGGGGAGCAGTACTTC. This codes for CASSPLAGDWGGEQYF.

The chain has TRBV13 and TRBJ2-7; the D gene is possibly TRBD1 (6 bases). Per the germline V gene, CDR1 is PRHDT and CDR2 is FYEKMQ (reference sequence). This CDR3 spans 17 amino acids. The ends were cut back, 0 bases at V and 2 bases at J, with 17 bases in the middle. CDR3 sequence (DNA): TGTGCCAGCAGCTTAGGGGAAACAGGGACAATCACCTACGAGCAGTACTTC. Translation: CASSLGETGTITYEQYF.

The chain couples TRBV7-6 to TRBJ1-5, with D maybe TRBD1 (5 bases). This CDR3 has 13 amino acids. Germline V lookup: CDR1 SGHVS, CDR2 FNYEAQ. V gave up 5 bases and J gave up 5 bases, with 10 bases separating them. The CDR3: CASSRGGDQPQHF. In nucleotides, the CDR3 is TGTGCCAGCAGCCGGGGGGGGGATCAGCCCCAGCATTTT.

CDR3 region: CASSPGGDTGAFF. The CDR3 DNA reads as TGTGCCAGCAGCCCCGGGGGGGATACAGGTGCTTTCTTT. The gene calls are TRBV7-3 and TRBJ1-1; D is perhaps TRBD1 (5 bases). V shed 5 bases and J shed 11 bases, with 18 bases lying between them. This CDR3 has 13 amino acids. Germline CDR1 is SGHTA and CDR2 is FQGTGA.

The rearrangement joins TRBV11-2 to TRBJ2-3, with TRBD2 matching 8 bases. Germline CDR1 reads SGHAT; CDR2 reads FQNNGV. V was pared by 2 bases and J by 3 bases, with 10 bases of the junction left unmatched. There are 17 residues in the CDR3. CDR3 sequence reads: CASSLRPGLAGTDTQYF. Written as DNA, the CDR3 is TGTGCCAGCAGCTTACGCCCCGGGTTAGCGGGGACAGATACGCAGTATTTT.

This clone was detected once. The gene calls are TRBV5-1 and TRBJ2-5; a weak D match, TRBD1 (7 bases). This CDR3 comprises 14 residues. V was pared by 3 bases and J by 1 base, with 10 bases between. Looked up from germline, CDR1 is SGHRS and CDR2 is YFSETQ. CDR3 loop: CASSSQGGQETQYF. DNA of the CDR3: TGCGCCAGCAGCTCCCAGGGGGGCCAAGAGACCCAGTACTTC. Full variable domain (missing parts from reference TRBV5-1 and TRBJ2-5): KAGVTQTPRYLIKTRGQQVTLSCSPISGHRSVSWYQQTPGQGLQFLFEYFSETQRNKGNFPGRFSGRQFSNSRSEMNVSTLELGDSALYLCASSSQGGQETQYFGPGTRLLVL.

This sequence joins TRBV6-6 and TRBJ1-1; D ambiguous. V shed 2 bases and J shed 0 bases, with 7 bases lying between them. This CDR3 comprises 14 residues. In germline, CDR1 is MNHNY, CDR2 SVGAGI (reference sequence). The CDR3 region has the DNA TGTGCCAGCAGTTACCGGCAACTGAACACTGAAGCTTTCTTT. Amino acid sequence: CASSYRQLNTEAFF.

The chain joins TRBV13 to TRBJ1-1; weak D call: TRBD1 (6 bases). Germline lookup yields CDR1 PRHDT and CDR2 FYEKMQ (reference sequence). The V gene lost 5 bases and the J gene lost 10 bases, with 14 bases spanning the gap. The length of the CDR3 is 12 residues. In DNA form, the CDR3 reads TGTGCCAGCAGCACCCAACAGGGAAGAGCTTTCTTT. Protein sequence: CASSTQQGRAFF. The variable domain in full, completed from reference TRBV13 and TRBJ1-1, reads AAGVIQSPRHLIKEKRETATLKCYPIPRHDTVYWYQQGPGQDPQFLISFYEKMQSDKGSIPDRFSAQQFSDYHSELNMSSLELGDSALYFCASSTQQGRAFFGQGTRLTVV.

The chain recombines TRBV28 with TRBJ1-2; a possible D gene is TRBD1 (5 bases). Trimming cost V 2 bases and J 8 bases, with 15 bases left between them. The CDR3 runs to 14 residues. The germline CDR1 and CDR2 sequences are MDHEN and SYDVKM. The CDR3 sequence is CASSLGGEGLGYTF. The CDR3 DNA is TGTGCCAGCAGTTTAGGGGGAGAAGGCTTGGGCTACACCTTC.

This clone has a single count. The CDR3 reads CATSRDRDFGNTIYF. CDR3 DNA: TGTGCCACCAGCAGAGATCGGGACTTTGGAAACACCATATATTTT. V and J are TRBV15 and TRBJ1-3, with a possible D match to TRBD1 (5 bases). CDR1 and CDR2 (germline): LNHNV, YYDKDF (reference sequence). V lost 0 bases and J 3 bases, leaving 9 bases between the germline ends. This CDR3 comprises 15 residues. Looking up the rest from reference TRBV15 and TRBJ1-3 gives the full variable domain: DAMVIQNPRYQVTQFGKPVTLSCSQTLNHNVMYWYQQKSSQAPKLLFHYYDKDFNNEADTPDNFQSRRPNTSFCFLDIRSPGLGDTAMYLCATSRDRDFGNTIYFGEGSWLTVV.

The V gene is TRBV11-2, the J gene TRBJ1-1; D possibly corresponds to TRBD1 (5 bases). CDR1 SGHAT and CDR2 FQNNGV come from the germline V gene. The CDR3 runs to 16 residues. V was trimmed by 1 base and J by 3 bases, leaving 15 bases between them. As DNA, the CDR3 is TGTGCCAGCAGCTTAGGGAGGGGCTGGGGGGACACTGAAGCTTTCTTT. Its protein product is CASSLGRGWGDTEAFF.

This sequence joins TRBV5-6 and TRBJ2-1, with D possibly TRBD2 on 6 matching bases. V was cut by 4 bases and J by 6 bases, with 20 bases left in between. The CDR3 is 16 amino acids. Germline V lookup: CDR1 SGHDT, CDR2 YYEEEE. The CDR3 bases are TGTGCCAGCAGCCCCGCCGGGACTCCAGGCAGCAATGAGCAGTTCTTC. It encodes CASSPAGTPGSNEQFF.

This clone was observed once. CDR3 sequence: CASSDRLSGSFYGYTF. CDR3 in DNA: TGTGCCAGCAGCGACCGCCTCTCCGGCAGCTTCTATGGCTACACCTTC. The chain uses TRBV9 and TRBJ1-2; D uncertain. The CDR3 is 16 residues long. Germline values: CDR1 SGDLS, CDR2 YYNGEE. V was pared by 3 bases and J by 4 bases, with 19 bases between.

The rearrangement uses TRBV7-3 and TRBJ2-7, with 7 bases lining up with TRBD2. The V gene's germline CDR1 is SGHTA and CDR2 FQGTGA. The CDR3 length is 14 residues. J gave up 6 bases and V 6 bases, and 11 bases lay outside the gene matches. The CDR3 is CASRLTSGASEQYF. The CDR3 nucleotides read TGTGCCAGCAGACTAACCAGCGGGGCCTCCGAGCAGTACTTC. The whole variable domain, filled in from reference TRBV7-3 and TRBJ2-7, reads GAGVSQTPSNKVTEKGKYVELRCDPISGHTALYWYRQSLGQGPEFLIYFQGTGAADDSGLPNDRFFAVRPEGSVSTLKIQRTERGDSAVYLCASRLTSGASEQYFGPGTRLTVT.

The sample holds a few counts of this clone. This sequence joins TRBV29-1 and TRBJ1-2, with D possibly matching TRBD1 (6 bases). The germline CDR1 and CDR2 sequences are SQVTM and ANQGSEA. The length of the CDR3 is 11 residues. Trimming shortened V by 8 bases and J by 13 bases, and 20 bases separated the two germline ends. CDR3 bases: TGCAGCTTGGGGGACTTGGGGGCCGGCACCTTC. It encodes CSLGDLGAGTF.

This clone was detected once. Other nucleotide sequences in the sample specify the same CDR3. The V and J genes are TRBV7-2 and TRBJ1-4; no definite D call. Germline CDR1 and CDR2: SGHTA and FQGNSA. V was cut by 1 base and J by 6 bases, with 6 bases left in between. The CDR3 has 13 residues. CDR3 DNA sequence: TGTGCCAGCAGCTTAGGTGGGGATGAAAAACTGTTTTTT. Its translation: CASSLGGDEKLFF.